A single sample is the source of the 25 T cell receptor beta chains below, sequenced in a study of T cell responses to AZD1222 COVID-19 vaccine. Data came from immunoSEQ multiplex PCR; TCRdb stores just in-frame clones and leaves some out. Of some 100,000 clones in the sample, 88% are singletons; the top ten hold about 1.8%. Here the sequenced sample was peripheral blood, taken on day 0 of AZD1222 vaccination. Receptor source: an adult in good health.

This sequence joins TRBV5-1 and TRBJ1-2; 8 bases align to TRBD1. Germline CDR1 reads SGHRS; CDR2 reads YFSETQ. This CDR3 is 14 amino acids long. V lost 4 bases to trimming and J lost 6 bases; unmatched junction nucleotides: 8. The DNA of the CDR3 is TGCGCCAGCAGCGGGAGACAGGGGCGGGATGGCTACACCTTC. Its protein product is CASSGRQGRDGYTF.

This clone was seen a single time. The J gene is TRBJ1-1, the V gene TRBV6-5; 8 nucleotides align to TRBD1. Germline-derived CDR1 and CDR2 are MNHEY and SVGAGI. This CDR3 is built from 15 residues. With 5 bases clipped from V and 3 bases from J, the junction kept 8 bases outside the gene matches. The CDR3 here is CASSQKQGVDTEAFF. CDR3 DNA: TGTGCCAGCAGTCAGAAACAGGGGGTAGACACTGAAGCTTTCTTT.

The chain employs TRBV24-1 and TRBJ1-1, with no clear D. In germline, CDR1 is KGHDR, CDR2 SFDVKD. This CDR3 has 14 amino acids. The V end was cut by 3 bases, the J end by 6 bases, with 13 bases between. For the CDR3, the DNA is TGTGCCACCAGTGATGGGGAAAGTACATCTGAAGCTTTCTTT. This gives the protein CATSDGESTSEAFF.

This clone was picked up one time. The rearrangement links TRBV6-2 or TRBV6-3 to TRBJ2-3; D is ambiguous. This CDR3 has 16 residues. Trimming took off 2 bases at V and 4 bases at J, with 16 bases between the two ends. Germline CDR1 is MNHEY and CDR2 is SVGEGT. The CDR3 here is CASSYVSLVLSDTQYF. The CDR3 DNA sequence: TGTGCCAGCAGTTACGTCTCGCTAGTTTTATCAGATACGCAGTATTTT.

The V call is TRBV5-6, the J call TRBJ1-5, with TRBD1 as a possible D gene (5 bases). The CDR3 is made up of 15 amino acids. CDR1 is SGHDT and CDR2 is YYEEEE in the germline V gene. V lost 4 bases, J lost 5 bases, and 16 bases lay in between. The CDR3 sequence is CASSTRGRGYQPQHF. CDR3 DNA: TGTGCCAGCAGCACCCGGGGCCGGGGATATCAGCCCCAGCATTTT.

This clone has only one observation. The gene calls are TRBV5-1 and TRBJ2-7; 12 bases are a match to TRBD2. CDR3 length: 14 residues. Germline loops: CDR1 SGHRS, CDR2 YFSETQ. After removal of 6 bases from V and 4 bases from J, the junction contained 5 bases not matched to a gene. The CDR3 nucleotides read TGCGCCAGCAAAACCGGGACTAGCGGGTACGAGCAGTACTTC. Residues: CASKTGTSGYEQYF.

The chain recombines TRBV11-2 with TRBJ2-1, with D uncertain. Germline CDR1 SGHAT, CDR2 FQNNGV. The CDR3 sequence is 15 residues long. The germline V and J ends were trimmed by 1 base and 6 bases, with 13 bases remaining between them. The CDR3 nucleotides read TGTGCCAGCAGCTTAGCGGTACTCCCGGCCAATGAGCAGTTCTTC. It translates to CASSLAVLPANEQFF.

The chain employs TRBV5-1 and TRBJ1-6; D gene uncertain. CDR3 length: 14 residues. Germline values: CDR1 SGHRS, CDR2 YFSETQ. V lost 2 bases to trimming and J lost 6 bases, with 9 bases between them. Written as DNA, the CDR3 is TGCGCCAGCAGCTTTAAAGAACGTAATTCACCCCTCCACTTT. Translated: CASSFKERNSPLHF.

The genes are TRBV4-3 and TRBJ1-3, with D tentatively TRBD1 (5 bases). Trimming removed 0 bases from V and 0 bases from J, with 9 bases in between. The CDR3 is made up of 16 amino acids. The germline gives CDR1 LGHNA, CDR2 YSLEER. CDR3 loop: CASSQDPGASGNTIYF. The CDR3 DNA reads as TGCGCCAGCAGCCAAGACCCCGGGGCCTCTGGAAACACCATATATTTT.

This rearrangement joins TRBV4-2 to TRBJ2-1; 7 bases fit TRBD2. The CDR3 covers 13 residues. V trimming: 0 bases; J trimming: 9 bases; junction bases outside the gene matches: 2. Germline lookup yields CDR1 LGHNA and CDR2 YNFKEQ. CDR3 in DNA: TGTGCCAGCAGCCAAGATGCGGGAGTTGAGCAGTTCTTC. This translates into CASSQDAGVEQFF.

This clone appeared once. This rearrangement joins TRBV9 to TRBJ2-6; D may be TRBD1 (5 bases). The ends were cut back, 3 bases at V and 0 bases at J, with 10 bases in the middle. The CDR3 consists of 16 residues. Germline CDR1 and CDR2: SGDLS and YYNGEE. The CDR3 DNA is TGTGCCAGCAGCGCACGGACATTCTCTGGGGCCAACGTCCTGACTTTC. Amino acids: CASSARTFSGANVLTF.

The chain couples TRBV7-8 to TRBJ1-2; D is unresolved. Deletions cut 1 base from V and 5 bases from J, with 17 bases between. The CDR3 has 16 amino acids. Germline V gives CDR1 SGHVS, CDR2 FQNEAQ. The CDR3 here is CASSLGAIGSWYGYTF. CDR3 sequence (DNA): TGTGCCAGCAGCTTAGGAGCGATCGGGAGTTGGTATGGCTACACCTTC.

The CDR3 DNA reads TGTGCCAGCAGCGTAGATGGACTAGTGCGTGAGCAGTTCTTC. Its translation is CASSVDGLVREQFF. This chain uses TRBV9 with TRBJ2-1, with TRBD2 matching over 7 bases. The CDR3 runs to 14 residues. V lost 0 bases to trimming and J lost 9 bases; unmatched junction nucleotides: 6. CDR1 is SGDLS, CDR2 YYNGEE, per germline.

This chain joins TRBV28 and TRBJ1-4; no definite D call. The CDR3 has 12 amino acids. Germline-derived CDR1 and CDR2 are MDHEN and SYDVKM. With 6 bases removed from V and 4 bases from J, the gap between germline ends came to 6 bases. CDR3: CASSLNNEKLFF. CDR3 nucleotide sequence: TGTGCCAGCAGCTTAAATAATGAAAAACTGTTTTTT.

The V call is TRBV11-2, the J call TRBJ1-3; 10 nucleotides agree with TRBD1. CDR1 and CDR2 from the germline V gene are SGHAT and FQNNGV. With V trimmed by 1 base and J by 3 bases, 9 bases remained unmatched. The CDR3 sequence is 18 residues long. The CDR3 here is CASSLGLRQGAFGNTIYF. CDR3 sequence (DNA): TGTGCCAGCAGCTTAGGTCTGCGACAGGGGGCCTTTGGAAACACCATATATTTT.

The chain recombines TRBV21-1 with TRBJ1-5. TRBV21-1 is flagged as a pseudogene. This CDR3 has 16 residues. The CDR3 sequence is CASSKKARGLNQPQHF. DNA of the CDR3: TGTGCCAGCAGCAAGAAGGCGAGGGGCCTTAATCAGCCCCAGCATTTT.

The V and J genes are TRBV6-5 and TRBJ1-4; D is unclear. The CDR3 has 15 amino acids. Germline CDR1 is MNHEY and CDR2 is SVGAGI. V was trimmed by 0 bases and J by 8 bases, leaving 13 bases between them. The DNA of the CDR3 is TGTGCCAGCAGTTACTCGTGGGGAGTAGGGGAAAAACTGTTTTTT. It encodes CASSYSWGVGEKLFF.

This clone showed up just once. This chain links TRBV19 with TRBJ2-7; 9 nucleotides align to TRBD1. Trimming cost V 1 base and J 3 bases; bases outside gene matches: 7. CDR1 is LNHDA, CDR2 SQIVND, per germline (reference sequence). CDR3 length equals 16 residues. The CDR3 region has the DNA TGTGCCAGTAGTATAGTGGAGGGACAGGGAGACTACGAGCAGTACTTC. It yields the protein CASSIVEGQGDYEQYF.

With regard to this clone: Its ends do not fully match the called genes, so a read error is possible. The CDR3 region has the DNA TGTGCCAGCAGTCCGAGCAATCGGCCCCAGCATTTT. Its translation is CASSPSNRPQHF. The chain uses TRBV28 and TRBJ1-5; D unresolved. In germline, CDR1 is MDHEN, CDR2 SYDVKM. The CDR3 covers 12 residues.

The chain links TRBV9 to TRBJ2-1; D is ambiguous. Trimming took 0 bases from V and 7 from J, leaving 5 bases between them. Per germline, CDR1 SGDLS and CDR2 YYNGEE. CDR3 length equals 12 residues. CDR3 region: CASSVARNEQFF. CDR3 bases: TGTGCCAGCAGCGTAGCTCGGAATGAGCAGTTCTTC.

The rearrangement links TRBV4-3 to TRBJ2-7; the match to TRBD2 covers 13 bases. CDR1 is LGHNA and CDR2 is YSLEER in the germline V gene. V lost 5 bases and J lost 1; bases outside the gene matches: 2. CDR3 length: 15 amino acids. CDR3: CASSRGLAGSYEQYF. The CDR3 bases are TGCGCCAGCAGCAGGGGACTAGCGGGGTCCTACGAGCAGTACTTC.

The V and J genes are TRBV6-4 and TRBJ2-3; 10 nucleotides match TRBD2. After removal of 5 bases from V and 5 bases from J, the junction contained 16 bases not matched to a gene. The CDR3 runs to 18 residues. The V gene's germline CDR1 is MRHNA and CDR2 SNTAGT. CDR3 sequence reads: CASSPLGASGRGVDTQYF. In nucleotides, the CDR3 is TGTGCCAGCAGTCCTCTAGGGGCTAGCGGGAGAGGAGTAGATACGCAGTATTTT.

The J gene is TRBJ2-5, the V gene TRBV5-1; 10 nucleotides match TRBD2. CDR3 length: 16 amino acids. V trimming: 4 bases; J trimming: 5 bases; junction bases outside the gene matches: 11. CDR1 and CDR2 (germline): SGHRS, YFSETQ. In DNA form, the CDR3 reads TGCGCCAGCAGCGATTTAGCGGGAGGAACAACGGAGACCCAGTACTTC. It is translated as CASSDLAGGTTETQYF.

The rearrangement joins TRBV6-5 to TRBJ2-3; the D gene is possibly TRBD2 (6 bases). The CDR3 extends over 14 amino acids. V lost 8 bases and J lost 0, with 12 bases in between. Germline CDR1 is MNHEY and CDR2 is SVGAGI. CDR3 region: CASSRDSSTDTQYF. The CDR3 coding sequence is TGTGCCAGCTCCCGGGACTCGAGCACAGATACGCAGTATTTT.

This chain uses TRBV19 with TRBJ2-1; 10 bases are shared with TRBD2. The germline V gene has CDR1 LNHDA and CDR2 SQIVND (reference sequence). V shed 1 base, J shed 5 bases, and the junction held 8 bases outside the gene matches. The CDR3 runs 17 residues. CDR3 residues: CASSIAPLAGVHNEQFF. For the CDR3, the DNA is TGTGCCAGTAGTATAGCCCCTCTAGCGGGGGTACACAATGAGCAGTTCTTC.